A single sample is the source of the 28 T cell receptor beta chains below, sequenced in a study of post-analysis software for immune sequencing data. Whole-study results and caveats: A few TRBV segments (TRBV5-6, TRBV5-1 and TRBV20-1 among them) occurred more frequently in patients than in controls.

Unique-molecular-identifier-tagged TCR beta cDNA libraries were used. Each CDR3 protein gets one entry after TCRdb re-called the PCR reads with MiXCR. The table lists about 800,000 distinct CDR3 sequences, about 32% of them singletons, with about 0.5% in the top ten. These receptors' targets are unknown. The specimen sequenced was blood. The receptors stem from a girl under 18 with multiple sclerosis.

The CDR3 bases are TGCGCCAGCAGCACTGGGACTAGCGGGAGGGCCGTGTCCGAGCAGTACTTC. Encoded protein: CASSTGTSGRAVSEQYF. The V and J genes are TRBV5-1 and TRBJ2-7; 16 nucleotides line up with TRBD2. Trimming took 4 bases from V and 6 from J; bases not matched to a gene: 10. This CDR3 has 17 amino acids. Germline loops: CDR1 SGHRS, CDR2 YFSETQ. Looking up the rest from reference TRBV5-1 and TRBJ2-7 gives the full variable domain: KAGVTQTPRYLIKTRGQQVTLSCSPISGHRSVSWYQQTPGQGLQFLFEYFSETQRNKGNFPGRFSGRQFSNSRSEMNVSTLELGDSALYLCASSTGTSGRAVSEQYFGPGTRLTVT.

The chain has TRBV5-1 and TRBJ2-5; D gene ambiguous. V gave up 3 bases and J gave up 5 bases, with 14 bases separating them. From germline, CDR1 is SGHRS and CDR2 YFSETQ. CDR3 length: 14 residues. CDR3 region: CASSSAFLMETQYF. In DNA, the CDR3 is TGCGCCAGCAGCTCCGCTTTTCTTATGGAGACCCAGTACTTC. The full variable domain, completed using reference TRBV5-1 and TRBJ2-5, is KAGVTQTPRYLIKTRGQQVTLSCSPISGHRSVSWYQQTPGQGLQFLFEYFSETQRNKGNFPGRFSGRQFSNSRSEMNVSTLELGDSALYLCASSSAFLMETQYFGPGTRLLVL.

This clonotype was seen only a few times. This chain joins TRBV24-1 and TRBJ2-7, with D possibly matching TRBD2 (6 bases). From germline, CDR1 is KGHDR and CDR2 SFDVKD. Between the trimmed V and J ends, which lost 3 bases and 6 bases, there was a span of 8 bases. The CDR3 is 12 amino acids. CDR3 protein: CATSDRGIEQYF. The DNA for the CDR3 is TGTGCCACCAGTGATCGCGGGATCGAGCAGTACTTC.

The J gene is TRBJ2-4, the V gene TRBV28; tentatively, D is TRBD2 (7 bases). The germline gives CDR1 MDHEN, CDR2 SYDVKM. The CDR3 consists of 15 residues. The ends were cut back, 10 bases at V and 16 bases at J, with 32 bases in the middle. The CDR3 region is CATLRGGGWSYEQYF. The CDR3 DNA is TGTGCCACGCTCCGGGGAGGGGGGTGGAGTTACGAGCAATACTTC.

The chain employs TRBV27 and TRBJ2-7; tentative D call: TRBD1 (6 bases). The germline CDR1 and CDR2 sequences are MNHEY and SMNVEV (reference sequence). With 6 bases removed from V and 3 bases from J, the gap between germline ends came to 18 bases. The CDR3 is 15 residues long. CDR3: CASRSTGKGVYEQYF. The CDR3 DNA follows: TGTGCCAGCAGGAGTACAGGGAAGGGCGTCTACGAGCAGTACTTC.

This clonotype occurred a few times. The CDR3: CATSDPQGTVLAHEQFF. The DNA of the CDR3 is TGTGCCACCAGTGATCCACAGGGTACCGTCCTCGCCCATGAGCAGTTCTTC. The chain has TRBV24-1 and TRBJ2-1, with TRBD1 as a possible D gene (6 bases). Trimming removed 3 bases at V and 8 bases at J, with 22 bases between. Looked up from germline, CDR1 is KGHDR and CDR2 is SFDVKD. This CDR3 has 17 amino acids.

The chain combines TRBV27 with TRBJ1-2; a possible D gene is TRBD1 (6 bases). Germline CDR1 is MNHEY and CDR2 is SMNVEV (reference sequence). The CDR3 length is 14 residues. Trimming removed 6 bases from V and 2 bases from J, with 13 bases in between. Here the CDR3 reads CASRPGQRNYGYTF. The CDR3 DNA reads TGTGCCAGCAGACCTGGACAGCGCAACTATGGCTACACCTTC.

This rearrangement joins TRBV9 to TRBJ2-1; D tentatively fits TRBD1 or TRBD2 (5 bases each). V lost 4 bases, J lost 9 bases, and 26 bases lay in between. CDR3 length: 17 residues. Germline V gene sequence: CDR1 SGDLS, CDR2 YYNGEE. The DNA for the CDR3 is TGTGCCAGCAGCCCCTCGCCTCCCGGGACCTTTTTCCCTGAGCAGTTCTTC. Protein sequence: CASSPSPPGTFFPEQFF.

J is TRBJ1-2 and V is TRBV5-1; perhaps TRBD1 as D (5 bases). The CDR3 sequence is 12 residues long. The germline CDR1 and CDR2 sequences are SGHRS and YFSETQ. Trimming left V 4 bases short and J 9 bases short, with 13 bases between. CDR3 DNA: TGCGCCAGCAGCACAAACGCAGGGAGCTACACCTTC. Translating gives CASSTNAGSYTF.

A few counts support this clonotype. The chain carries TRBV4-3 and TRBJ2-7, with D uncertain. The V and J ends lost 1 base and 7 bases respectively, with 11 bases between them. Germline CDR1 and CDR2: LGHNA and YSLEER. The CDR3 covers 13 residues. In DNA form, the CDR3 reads TGCGCCAGCAGCCAAGGAGTCTTGGAGGAGCAGTACTTC. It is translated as CASSQGVLEEQYF.

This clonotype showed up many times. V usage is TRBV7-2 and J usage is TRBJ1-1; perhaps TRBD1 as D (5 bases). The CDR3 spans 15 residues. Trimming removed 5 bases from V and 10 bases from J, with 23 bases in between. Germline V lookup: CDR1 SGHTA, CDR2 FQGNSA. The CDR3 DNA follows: TGTGCCAGCAGCCCCTCAATGGGCCGCCGGGGGGGAGCTTTCTTT. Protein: CASSPSMGRRGGAFF.

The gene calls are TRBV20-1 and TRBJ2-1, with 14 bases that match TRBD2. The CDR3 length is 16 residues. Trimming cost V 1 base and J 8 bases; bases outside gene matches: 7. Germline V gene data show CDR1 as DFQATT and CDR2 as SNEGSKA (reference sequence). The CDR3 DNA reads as TGCAGTGCTAGAGTGTGGGGACTAGCGGGAGTCGATGAGCAGTTCTTC. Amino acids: CSARVWGLAGVDEQFF.

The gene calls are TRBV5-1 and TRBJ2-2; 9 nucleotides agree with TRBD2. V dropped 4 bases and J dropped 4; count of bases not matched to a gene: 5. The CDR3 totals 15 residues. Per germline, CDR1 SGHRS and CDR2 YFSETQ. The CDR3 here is CASSLGGRATGELFF. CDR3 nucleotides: TGCGCCAGCAGCCTTGGCGGGAGGGCCACCGGGGAGCTGTTTTTT.

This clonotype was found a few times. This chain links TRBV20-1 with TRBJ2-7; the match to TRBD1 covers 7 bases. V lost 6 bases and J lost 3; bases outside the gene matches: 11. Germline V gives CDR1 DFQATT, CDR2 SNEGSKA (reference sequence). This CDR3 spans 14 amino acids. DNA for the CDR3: TGCAGTGCGGGACACCGGGACAGCTTCTACGAGCAGTACTTC. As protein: CSAGHRDSFYEQYF.

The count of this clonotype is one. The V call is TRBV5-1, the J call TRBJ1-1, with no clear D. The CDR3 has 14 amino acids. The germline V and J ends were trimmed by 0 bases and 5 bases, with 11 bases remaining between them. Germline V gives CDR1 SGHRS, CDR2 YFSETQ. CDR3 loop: CASSLVEGRTEAFF. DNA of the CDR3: TGCGCCAGCAGCTTGGTCGAGGGAAGGACTGAAGCTTTCTTT.

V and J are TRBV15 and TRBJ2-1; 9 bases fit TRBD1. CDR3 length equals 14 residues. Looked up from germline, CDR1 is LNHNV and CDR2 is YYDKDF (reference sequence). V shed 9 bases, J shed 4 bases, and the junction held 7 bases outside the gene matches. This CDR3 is CATGPGQGYNEQFF. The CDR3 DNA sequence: TGTGCCACGGGGCCGGGACAGGGATACAATGAGCAGTTCTTC.

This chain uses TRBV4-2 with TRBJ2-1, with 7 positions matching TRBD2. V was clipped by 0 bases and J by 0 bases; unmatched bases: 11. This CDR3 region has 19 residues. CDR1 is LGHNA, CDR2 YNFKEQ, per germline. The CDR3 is CASSQELASPNPSYNEQFF. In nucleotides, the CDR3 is TGTGCCAGCAGCCAAGAACTAGCGAGCCCAAACCCCTCCTACAATGAGCAGTTCTTC.

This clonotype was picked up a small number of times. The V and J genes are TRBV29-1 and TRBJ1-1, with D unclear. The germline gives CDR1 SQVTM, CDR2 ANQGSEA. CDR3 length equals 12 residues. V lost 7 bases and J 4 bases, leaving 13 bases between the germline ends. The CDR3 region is CSGVLAATEAFF. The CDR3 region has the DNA TGCAGCGGGGTTCTTGCCGCCACTGAAGCTTTCTTT.

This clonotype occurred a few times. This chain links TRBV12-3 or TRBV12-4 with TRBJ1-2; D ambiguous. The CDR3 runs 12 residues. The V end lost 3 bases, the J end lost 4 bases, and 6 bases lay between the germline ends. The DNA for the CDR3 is TGTGCCAGCAGTTTCCTTAGCTATGGCTACACCTTC. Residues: CASSFLSYGYTF.

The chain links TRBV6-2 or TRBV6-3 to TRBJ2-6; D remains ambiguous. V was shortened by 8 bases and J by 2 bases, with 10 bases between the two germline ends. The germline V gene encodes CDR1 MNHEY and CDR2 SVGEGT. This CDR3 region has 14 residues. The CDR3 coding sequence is TGTGCCAGCGGCCGTTCCCCTGGGGCCAACGTCCTGACTTTC. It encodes CASGRSPGANVLTF.

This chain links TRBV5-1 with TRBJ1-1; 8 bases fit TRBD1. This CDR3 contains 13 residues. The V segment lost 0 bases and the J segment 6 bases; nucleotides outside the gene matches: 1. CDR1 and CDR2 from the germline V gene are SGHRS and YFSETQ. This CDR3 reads CASSLGTGPEAFF. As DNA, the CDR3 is TGCGCCAGCAGCTTGGGGACAGGGCCTGAAGCTTTCTTT.

The CDR3 is CASSYSLAGVDTQYF. CDR3 bases: TGTGCCAGCAGTTACTCACTAGCGGGAGTGGATACGCAGTATTTT. This chain links TRBV6-6 with TRBJ2-3; 11 nucleotides line up with TRBD2. The germline V gene has CDR1 MNHNY and CDR2 SVGAGI (reference sequence). The junction had 2 bases not matched to a gene; V was cut back by 0 bases and J by 6 bases. This CDR3 region has 15 residues.

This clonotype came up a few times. The CDR3, as DNA: TGCAGTGCTGGCGCTGGGACAGGGTCTTTCTATGGCTACACCTTC. Translation gives CSAGAGTGSFYGYTF. The V gene is TRBV20-1, the J gene TRBJ1-2; TRBD1 agrees at 9 bases. Germline V gives CDR1 DFQATT, CDR2 SNEGSKA (reference sequence). The CDR3 has 15 residues. Trimming removed 5 bases from V and 4 bases from J; junction bases left unmatched: 11.

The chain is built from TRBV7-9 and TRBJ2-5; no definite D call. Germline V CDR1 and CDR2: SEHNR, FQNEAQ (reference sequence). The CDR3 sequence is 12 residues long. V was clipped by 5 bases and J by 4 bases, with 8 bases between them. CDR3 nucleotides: TGTGCCAGCAGCAAGGCGCGAGAGACCCAGTACTTC. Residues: CASSKARETQYF. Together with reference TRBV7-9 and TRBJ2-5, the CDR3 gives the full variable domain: DTGVSQNPRHKITKRGQNVTFRCDPISEHNRLYWYRQTLGQGPEFLTYFQNEAQLEKSRLLSDRFSAERPKGSFSTLEIQRTEQGDSAMYLCASSKARETQYFGPGTRLLVL.

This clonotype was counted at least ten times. The CDR3 nucleotides read TGTGCCAGCAGCTTAGGGGCCGAGCAGTACTTC. Translation gives CASSLGAEQYF. The J gene is TRBJ2-7, the V gene TRBV7-2; no firm D call. V was clipped by 1 base and J by 6 bases, with 4 bases between them. CDR3 length equals 11 residues. The germline V gene has CDR1 SGHTA and CDR2 FQGNSA.

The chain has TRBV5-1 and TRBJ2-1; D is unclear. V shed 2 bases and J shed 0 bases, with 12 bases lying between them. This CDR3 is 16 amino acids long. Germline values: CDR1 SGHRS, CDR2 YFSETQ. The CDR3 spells CASSFWRQTSYNEQFF. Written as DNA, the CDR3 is TGCGCCAGCAGCTTTTGGCGGCAGACCTCCTACAATGAGCAGTTCTTC.

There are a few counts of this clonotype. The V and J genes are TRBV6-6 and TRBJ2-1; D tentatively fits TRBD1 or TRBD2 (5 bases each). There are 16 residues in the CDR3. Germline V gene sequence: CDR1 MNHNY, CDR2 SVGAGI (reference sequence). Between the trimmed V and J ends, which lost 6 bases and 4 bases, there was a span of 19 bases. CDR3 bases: TGTGCCAGCAGCCAACGGGACGGGACCATTTACAATGAGCAGTTCTTC. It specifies CASSQRDGTIYNEQFF.

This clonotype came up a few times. CDR3 nucleotides: TGTGCCACCGGAAGTTTCAGCGACGAGGAGGAGACCCAGTACTTC. Encoded protein: CATGSFSDEEETQYF. J is TRBJ2-5 and V is TRBV24-1; D is ambiguous. With 9 bases removed from V and 5 bases from J, the gap between germline ends came to 21 bases. The CDR3 is 15 residues long. Germline CDR1 KGHDR, CDR2 SFDVKD.